These 4 T cell receptor beta chains came from one sample sequenced in a study of blood T cell repertoires in COVID-19. Sequenced by immunoSEQ multiplex PCR; TCRdb stores in-frame clones only, minus some. The sample consists of about 100,000 clones, roughly 79% of them appearing once. Sequenced sample: peripheral blood. The receptors derive from a man in his 70s with active or convalescent COVID-19.

This sequence joins TRBV7-9 and TRBJ1-2; no clear D gene. Germline V gene lookup returns CDR1 SEHNR and CDR2 FQNEAQ (reference sequence). The length of the CDR3 is 15 residues. V lost 0 bases and J 0 bases, leaving 8 bases between the germline ends. The CDR3, as DNA: TGTGCCAGCAGCTTAGCTGGCAGCGCTAACTATGGCTACACCTTC. It specifies CASSLAGSANYGYTF. Drawing the rest from reference TRBV7-9 and TRBJ1-2, the complete variable domain is DTGVSQNPRHKITKRGQNVTFRCDPISEHNRLYWYRQTLGQGPEFLTYFQNEAQLEKSRLLSDRFSAERPKGSFSTLEIQRTEQGDSAMYLCASSLAGSANYGYTFGSGTRLTVV.

V usage is TRBV24-1 and J usage is TRBJ1-5; D is ambiguous. V dropped 9 bases and J dropped 3 bases, with 11 bases sitting between them. The length of the CDR3 is 13 residues. Germline CDR1 is KGHDR and CDR2 is SFDVKD. The CDR3 nucleotides read TGTGCCACCCAACAGCAACTCAATCAGCCCCAGCATTTT. This translates into CATQQQLNQPQHF.

V is TRBV6-2 or TRBV6-3 and J is TRBJ2-7; tentatively, D is TRBD1 (5 bases). The germline V gene encodes CDR1 MNHEY and CDR2 SVGEGT. The CDR3 extends over 16 amino acids. V dropped 0 bases and J dropped 2 bases, with 14 bases sitting between them. CDR3 amino acids: CASSYSSRGFAYEQYF. In DNA, the CDR3 is TGTGCCAGCAGTTACTCGAGTAGGGGATTCGCCTACGAGCAGTACTTC.

This sequence joins TRBV6-6 and TRBJ2-5, with 10 bases matching TRBD1. The trim removed 4 bases at V and 9 bases at J, leaving 8 bases unmatched. The CDR3 consists of 14 residues. The germline CDR1 and CDR2 sequences are MNHNY and SVGAGI (reference sequence). CDR3 in amino acids: CASSFPGQGESQYF. In DNA, the CDR3 is TGTGCCAGCAGTTTCCCCGGACAGGGGGAATCCCAGTACTTC.